This T cell receptor (beta chain) was identified during a study of spatial heterogeneity in lung cancer (dated by TCRdb to between 2018 and 2021). Regarding the complete study: Beta-chain transcripts were consistently detected in greater numbers than alpha-chain transcripts, which likely reflected higher beta-chain transcript abundance. In the raw uncorrected reads, each unique combination of TCR and UMI appeared more than ten times on average. In non-small cell lung cancer, the study made a quantitative comparison of TCR alpha and beta repertoires among multiple tumor regions, matched nontumor lung and blood. The study linked features of the TCR repertoire to counts of nonsynonymous mutations, which were determined by whole-exome sequencing of tumor tissue. Both alpha and beta chains were TCR-sequenced in samples taken at surgery, namely 220 tumor regions, 62 to 65 matched nontumor lung samples and roughly 56 PBMC samples.

Read against the paper, the sample's time point label means: sample taken at primary tumor resection. Without any cell sorting, TCR sequencing was performed on whole RNA extracted either from tumor and nontumor lung tissue or from cryopreserved PBMC samples. Samples were obtained from around 72 patients with early-stage, untreated non-small cell lung cancer from the lung TRACERx cohort. Only patients for whom sufficient RNA was available from at least two tumor regions were selected for TCR sequencing. This clonotype was seen a handful of times. Its antigen remains unidentified. Within one base of it there is no much larger clone, and no base qualities were kept. The trim is 7 bases for V and 4 bases for J, with a gap of 20 bases between the germline ends. Via the germline V gene, CDR1 is SQVTM and CDR2 ANQGSEA. The CDR3 runs 15 residues from the cysteine to the phenylalanine. The kept DNA is CDR3 alone, 45 bases in frame from the first base.

The receptor library was made with 5' RACE. Sequencing used a NextSeq 500. In the TCR library protocol, a unique molecular identifier was attached to each TCR cDNA molecule so that PCR and sequencing errors could be corrected. As for how the authors treated the data: Decombinator tools were used for TCR identification, UMI-based error correction and CDR3 extraction. TCRs above a frequency of 2 per 1,000, corresponding to the top 1% of the tumor frequency distribution, were defined as expanded. Renyi diversity was computed with the R vegan package after each repertoire had been subsampled 100 times to 5,000 TCRs. CDR3 similarity networks were built from amino acid triplet string-kernel similarity, connecting CDR3s with pairwise similarity above 0.82. TCRdb trimmed public reads at Q25 via fastp, called clones via MiXCR and kept in-frame beta chains. Duplicate CDR3 protein sequences are folded into a single record with the most common DNA and genes. None of the V and J calls come from the authors' own analysis; TCRdb made them. The sample has roughly 70,000 distinct CDR3 sequences on record, less than 15% of them singletons. The ten largest clones take up 6.5% to 7.5% of the sample.

The full study reports these points: Ubiquitous expanded tumor TCRs were found in blood more often at tumor resection than at routine follow-up. Additional single-cell paired TCR alpha and beta sequencing was considered necessary to confirm, at a functional level, the hypothesis that regional TCRs recognize regional mutations.

Sequencing used PBMCs, obtained at surgery. The chain is assembled from TRBV29-1 and TRBJ2-1; matching of 7 bases hints at TRBD2 as the D gene. This TCR derives from a male donor with early-stage non-small cell lung cancer. The DNA sequence is TGCAGCGCTGGGAGGGACACGCTTATTTACAATGAGCAGTTCTTC. Protein translation: CSAGRDTLIYNEQFF.